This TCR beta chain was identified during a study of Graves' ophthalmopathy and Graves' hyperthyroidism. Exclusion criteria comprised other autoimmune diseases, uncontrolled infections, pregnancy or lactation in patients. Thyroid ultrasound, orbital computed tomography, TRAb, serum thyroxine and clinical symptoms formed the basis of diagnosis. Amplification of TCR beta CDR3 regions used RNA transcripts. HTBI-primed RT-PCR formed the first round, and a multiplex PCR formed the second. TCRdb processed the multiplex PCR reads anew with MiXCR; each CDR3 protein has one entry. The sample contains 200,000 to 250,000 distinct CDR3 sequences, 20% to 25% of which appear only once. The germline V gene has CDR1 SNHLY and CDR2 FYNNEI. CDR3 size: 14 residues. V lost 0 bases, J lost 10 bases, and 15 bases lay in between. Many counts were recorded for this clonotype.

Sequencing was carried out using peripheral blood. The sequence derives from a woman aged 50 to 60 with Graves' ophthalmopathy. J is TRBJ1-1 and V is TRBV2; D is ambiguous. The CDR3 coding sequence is TGTGCCAGCAGTGAAGCGCTTCGAAGGGTGTCAGCTTTCTTT. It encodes CASSEALRRVSAFF.